The next 3 T cell receptor beta chains were all read from a single sample in a study of T cell responses to AZD1222 COVID-19 vaccine. TCRdb's table, derived via immunoSEQ multiplex PCR, lists solely in-frame clones and lacks some. The sample yields approximately 64,000 clones, around 83% seen once. This specimen was peripheral blood, taken on day 0 of AZD1222 vaccination. Every receptor here comes from an adult in good health.

The chain employs TRBV4-1 and TRBJ1-5; no reliable D call. Trimming pared 5 bases from V and 0 bases from J, leaving 8 bases between. Germline values: CDR1 MGHRA, CDR2 YSYEKL. CDR3 length: 14 residues. The CDR3 sequence is CASSYGFSNQPQHF. CDR3 sequence (DNA): TGCGCCAGCAGCTACGGATTTAGCAATCAGCCCCAGCATTTT.

V and J are TRBV6-6 and TRBJ1-6; possible D gene TRBD1, 5 bases. The CDR3 contains 16 residues. Trimming removed 4 bases from V and 4 bases from J, with 14 bases in between. The V gene's germline CDR1 is MNHNY and CDR2 SVGAGI (reference sequence). CDR3 sequence (DNA): TGTGCCAGCAGTTGGGGGGGGAAGGAGTATAATTCACCCCTCCACTTT. Amino acid sequence: CASSWGGKEYNSPLHF.

This clone turned up a few times. The chain is built from TRBV7-2 and TRBJ1-3; D unclear. Germline CDR1 reads SGHTA; CDR2 reads FQGNSA. V lost 7 bases, J lost 5 bases, and 12 bases lay in between. This CDR3 is 13 amino acids long. CDR3 nucleotides: TGTGCCAGCACCCTAGCAGTTCGAAACACCATATATTTT. Amino acid sequence: CASTLAVRNTIYF. The full variable domain, its missing parts supplied by reference TRBV7-2 and TRBJ1-3, is GAGVSQSPSNKVTEKGKDVELRCDPISGHTALYWYRQSLGQGLEFLIYFQGNSAPDKSGLPSDRFSAERTGGSVSTLTIQRTQQEDSAVYLCASTLAVRNTIYFGEGSWLTVV.